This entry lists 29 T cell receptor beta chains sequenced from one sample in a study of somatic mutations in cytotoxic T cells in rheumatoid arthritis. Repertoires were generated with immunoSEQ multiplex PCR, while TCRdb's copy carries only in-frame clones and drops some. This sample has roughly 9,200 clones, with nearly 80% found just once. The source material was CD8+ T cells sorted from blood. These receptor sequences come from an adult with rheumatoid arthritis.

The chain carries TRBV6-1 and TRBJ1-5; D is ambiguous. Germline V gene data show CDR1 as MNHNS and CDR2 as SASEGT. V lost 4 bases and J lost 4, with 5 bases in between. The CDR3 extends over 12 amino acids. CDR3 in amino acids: CASSVPNQPQHF. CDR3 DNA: TGTGCCAGCAGTGTCCCAAATCAGCCCCAGCATTTT.

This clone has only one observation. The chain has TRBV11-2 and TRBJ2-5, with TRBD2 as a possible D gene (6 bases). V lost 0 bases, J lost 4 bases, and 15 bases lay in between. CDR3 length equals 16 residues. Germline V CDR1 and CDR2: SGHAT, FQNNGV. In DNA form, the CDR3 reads TGTGCCAGCAGCTTAGATTACGGGGCCGGGGGAGAGACCCAGTACTTC. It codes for CASSLDYGAGGETQYF.

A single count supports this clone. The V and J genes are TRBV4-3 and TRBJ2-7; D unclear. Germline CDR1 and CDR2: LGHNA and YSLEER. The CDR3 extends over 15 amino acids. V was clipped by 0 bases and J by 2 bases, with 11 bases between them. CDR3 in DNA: TGCGCCAGCAGCCAAGAGAGGTACGGAACCTACGAGCAGTACTTC. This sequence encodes CASSQERYGTYEQYF.

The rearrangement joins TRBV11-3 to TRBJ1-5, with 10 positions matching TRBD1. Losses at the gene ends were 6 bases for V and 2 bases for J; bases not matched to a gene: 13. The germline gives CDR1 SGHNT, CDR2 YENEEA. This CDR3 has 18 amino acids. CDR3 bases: TGTGCCAGCAGTACTCGACAGGGGGCTAGTGGAGGCAATCAGCCCCAGCATTTT. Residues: CASSTRQGASGGNQPQHF.

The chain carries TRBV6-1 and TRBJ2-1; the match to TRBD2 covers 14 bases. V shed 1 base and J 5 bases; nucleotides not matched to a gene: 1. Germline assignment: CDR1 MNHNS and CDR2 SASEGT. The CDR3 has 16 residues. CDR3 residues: CASSEGGLAGDNEQFF. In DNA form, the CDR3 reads TGTGCCAGCAGTGAAGGGGGACTAGCGGGGGACAATGAGCAGTTCTTC.

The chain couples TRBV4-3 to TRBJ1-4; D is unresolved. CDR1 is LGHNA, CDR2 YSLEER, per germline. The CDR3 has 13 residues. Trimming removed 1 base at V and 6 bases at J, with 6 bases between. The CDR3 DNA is TGCGCCAGCAGCCAAGCGGAGGATGAAAAACTGTTTTTT. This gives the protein CASSQAEDEKLFF.

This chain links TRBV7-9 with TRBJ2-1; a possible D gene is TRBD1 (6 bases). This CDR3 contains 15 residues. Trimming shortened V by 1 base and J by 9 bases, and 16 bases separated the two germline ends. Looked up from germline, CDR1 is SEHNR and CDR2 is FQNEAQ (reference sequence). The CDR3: CASSLGIGGGSEQFF. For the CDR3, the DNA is TGTGCCAGCAGCTTAGGTATAGGGGGTGGTAGTGAGCAGTTCTTC.

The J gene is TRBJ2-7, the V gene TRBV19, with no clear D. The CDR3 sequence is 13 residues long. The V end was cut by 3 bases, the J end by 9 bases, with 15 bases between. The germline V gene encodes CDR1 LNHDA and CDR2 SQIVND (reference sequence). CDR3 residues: CASSIDGLSVQYF. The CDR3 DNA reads TGTGCCAGTAGTATCGACGGGTTGTCTGTGCAGTACTTC. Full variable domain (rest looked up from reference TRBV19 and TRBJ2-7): DGGITQSPKYLFRKEGQNVTLSCEQNLNHDAMYWYRQDPGQGLRLIYYSQIVNDFQKGDIAEGYSVSREKKESFPLTVTSAQKNPTAFYLCASSIDGLSVQYFGPGTRLTVT.

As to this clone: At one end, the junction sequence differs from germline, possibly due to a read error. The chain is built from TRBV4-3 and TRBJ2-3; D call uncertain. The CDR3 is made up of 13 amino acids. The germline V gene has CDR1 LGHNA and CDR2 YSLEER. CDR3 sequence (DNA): TGCGCCAGCAGCCCCCAAGGCACAGATGCGCAGTATTTT. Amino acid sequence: CASSPQGTDAQYF.

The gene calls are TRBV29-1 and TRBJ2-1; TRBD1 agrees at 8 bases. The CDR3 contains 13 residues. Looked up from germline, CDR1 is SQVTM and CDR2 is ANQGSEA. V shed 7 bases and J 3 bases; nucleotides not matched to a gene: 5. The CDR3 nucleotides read TGCAGCGCGAGACAGGGGAGCTACAATGAGCAGTTCTTC. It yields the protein CSARQGSYNEQFF.

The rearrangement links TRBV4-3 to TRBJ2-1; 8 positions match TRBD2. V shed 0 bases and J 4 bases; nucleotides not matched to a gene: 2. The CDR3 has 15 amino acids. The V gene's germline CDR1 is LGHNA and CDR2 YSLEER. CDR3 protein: CASSQDPGGYNEQFF. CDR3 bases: TGCGCCAGCAGCCAAGATCCGGGGGGGTACAATGAGCAGTTCTTC.

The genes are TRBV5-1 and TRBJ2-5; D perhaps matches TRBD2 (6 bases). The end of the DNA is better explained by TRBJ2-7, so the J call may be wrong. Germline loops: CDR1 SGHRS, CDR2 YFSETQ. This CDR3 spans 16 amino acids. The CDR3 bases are TGCGCCAGCAGCCGGGACCCTGCCGGGACTTCCTACGAGCAGTACTTC. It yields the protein CASSRDPAGTSYEQYF.

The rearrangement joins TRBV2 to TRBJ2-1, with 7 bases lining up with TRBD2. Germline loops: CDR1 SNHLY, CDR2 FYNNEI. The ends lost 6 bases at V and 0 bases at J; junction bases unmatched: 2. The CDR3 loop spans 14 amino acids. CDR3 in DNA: TGTGCCAGCAGCGGGGGGAGCTCCTACAATGAGCAGTTCTTC. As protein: CASSGGSSYNEQFF.

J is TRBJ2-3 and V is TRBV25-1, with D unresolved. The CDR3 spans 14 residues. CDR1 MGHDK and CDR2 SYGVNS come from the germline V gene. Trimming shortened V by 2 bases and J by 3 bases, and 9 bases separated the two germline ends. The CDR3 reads CASSENFWTDTQYF. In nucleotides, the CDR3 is TGTGCCAGCAGTGAAAATTTCTGGACAGATACGCAGTATTTT.

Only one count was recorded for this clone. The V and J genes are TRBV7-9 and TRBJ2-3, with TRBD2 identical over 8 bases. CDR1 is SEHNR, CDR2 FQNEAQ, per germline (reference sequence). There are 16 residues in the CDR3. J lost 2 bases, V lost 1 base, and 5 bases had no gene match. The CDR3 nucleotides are TGTGCCAGCAGCTTAGTGTCGGGAGGGCCCACAGATACGCAGTATTTT. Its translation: CASSLVSGGPTDTQYF.

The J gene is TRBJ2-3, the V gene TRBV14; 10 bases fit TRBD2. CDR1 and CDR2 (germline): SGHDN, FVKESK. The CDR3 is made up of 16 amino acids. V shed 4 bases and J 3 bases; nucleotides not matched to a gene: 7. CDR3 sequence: CASSLQRGGRTDTQYF. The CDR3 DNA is TGTGCCAGCAGCCTCCAGCGGGGGGGCCGGACAGATACGCAGTATTTT.

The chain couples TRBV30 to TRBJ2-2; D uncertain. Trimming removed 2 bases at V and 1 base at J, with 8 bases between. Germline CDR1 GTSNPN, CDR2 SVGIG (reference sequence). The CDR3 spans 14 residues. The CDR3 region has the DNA TGTGCCTGGAGTCCGGCCTGGAACACCGGGGAGCTGTTTTTT. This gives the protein CAWSPAWNTGELFF.

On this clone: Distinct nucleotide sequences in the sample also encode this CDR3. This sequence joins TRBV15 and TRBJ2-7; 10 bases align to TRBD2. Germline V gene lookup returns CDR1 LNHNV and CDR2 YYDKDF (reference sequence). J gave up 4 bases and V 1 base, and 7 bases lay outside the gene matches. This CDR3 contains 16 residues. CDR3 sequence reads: CATSRGSGRAGYEQYF. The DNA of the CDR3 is TGTGCCACCAGCAGAGGAAGCGGGAGGGCCGGATACGAGCAGTACTTC.

CDR3 coding DNA: TGTGCCAGCAGTGATAGGGTCGTACGCAACAATGAGCAGTTCTTC. Translated: CASSDRVVRNNEQFF. V and J are TRBV6-1 and TRBJ2-1; no firm D call. Per germline, CDR1 MNHNS and CDR2 SASEGT. V was pared by 3 bases and J by 5 bases, with 14 bases between. The CDR3 is 15 amino acids.

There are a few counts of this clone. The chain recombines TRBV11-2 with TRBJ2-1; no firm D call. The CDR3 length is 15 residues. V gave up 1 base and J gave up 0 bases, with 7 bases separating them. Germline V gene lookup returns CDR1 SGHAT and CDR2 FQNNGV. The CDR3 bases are TGTGCCAGCAGCTTAGTATACGGCTCCTACAATGAGCAGTTCTTC. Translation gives CASSLVYGSYNEQFF.

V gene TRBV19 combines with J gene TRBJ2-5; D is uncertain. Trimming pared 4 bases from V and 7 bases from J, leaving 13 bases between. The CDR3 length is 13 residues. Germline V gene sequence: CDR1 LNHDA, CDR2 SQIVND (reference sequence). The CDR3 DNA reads TGTGCCAGTAGTACCCGATCCTCCGTGACCCAGTACTTC. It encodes CASSTRSSVTQYF.

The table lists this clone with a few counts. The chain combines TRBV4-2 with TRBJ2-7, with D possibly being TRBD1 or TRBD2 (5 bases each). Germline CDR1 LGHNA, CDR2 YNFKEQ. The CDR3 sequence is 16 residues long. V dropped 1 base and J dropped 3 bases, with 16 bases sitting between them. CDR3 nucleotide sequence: TGTGCCAGCAGCCAAGGGCGGAGGCTAGGGGACTACGAGCAGTACTTC. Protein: CASSQGRRLGDYEQYF.

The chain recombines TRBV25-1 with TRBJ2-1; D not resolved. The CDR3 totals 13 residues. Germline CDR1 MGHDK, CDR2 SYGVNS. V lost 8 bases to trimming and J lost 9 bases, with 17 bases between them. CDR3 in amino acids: CASGETRYSEQFF. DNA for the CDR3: TGTGCCAGCGGAGAGACACGCTATAGTGAGCAGTTCTTC.

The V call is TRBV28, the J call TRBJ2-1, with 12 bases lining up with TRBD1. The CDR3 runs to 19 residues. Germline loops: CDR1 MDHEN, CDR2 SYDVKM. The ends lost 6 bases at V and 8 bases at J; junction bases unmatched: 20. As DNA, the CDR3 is TGTGCCAGCAGGACCGGGACAGGGGGCTCGCGGGAGCAGATCGATGAGCAGTTCTTC. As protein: CASRTGTGGSREQIDEQFF. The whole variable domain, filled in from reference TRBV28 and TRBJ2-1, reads DVKVTQSSRYLVKRTGEKVFLECVQDMDHENMFWYRQDPGLGLRLIYFSYDVKMKEKGDIPEGYSVSREKKERFSLILESASTNQTSMYLCASRTGTGGSREQIDEQFFGPGTRLTVL.

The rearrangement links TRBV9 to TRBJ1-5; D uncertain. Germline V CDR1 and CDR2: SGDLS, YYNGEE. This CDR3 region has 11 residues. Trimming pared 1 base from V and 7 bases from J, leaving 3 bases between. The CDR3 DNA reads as TGTGCCAGCAGCGTAAGCCAGCCCCAGCATTTT. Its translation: CASSVSQPQHF.

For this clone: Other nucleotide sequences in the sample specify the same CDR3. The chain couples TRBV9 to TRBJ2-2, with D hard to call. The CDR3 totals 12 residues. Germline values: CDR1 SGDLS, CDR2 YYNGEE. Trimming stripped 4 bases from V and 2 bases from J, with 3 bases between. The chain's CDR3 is CASSPNTGELFF. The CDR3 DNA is TGTGCCAGCAGCCCCAACACCGGGGAGCTGTTTTTT.

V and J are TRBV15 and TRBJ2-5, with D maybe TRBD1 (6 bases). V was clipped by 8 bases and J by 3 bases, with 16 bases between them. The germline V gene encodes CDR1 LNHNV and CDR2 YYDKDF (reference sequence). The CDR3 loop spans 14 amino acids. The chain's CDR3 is CATLDRQVEETQYF. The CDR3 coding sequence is TGTGCCACCCTGGACCGACAGGTTGAAGAGACCCAGTACTTC.

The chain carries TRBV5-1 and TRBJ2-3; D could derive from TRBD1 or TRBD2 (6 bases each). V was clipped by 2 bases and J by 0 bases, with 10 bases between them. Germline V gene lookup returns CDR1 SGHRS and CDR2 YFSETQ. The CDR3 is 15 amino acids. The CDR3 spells CASSFGGGSTDTQYF. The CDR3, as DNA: TGCGCCAGCAGCTTCGGAGGGGGGAGCACAGATACGCAGTATTTT.

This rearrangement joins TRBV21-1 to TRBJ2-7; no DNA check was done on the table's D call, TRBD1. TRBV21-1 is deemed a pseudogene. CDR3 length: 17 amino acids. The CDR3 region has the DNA TGTGCCAGCAGCAAAGCGCTGAGGGACAGTCCGTGGTACGAGCAGTACGTC. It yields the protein CASSKALRDSPWYEQYV.